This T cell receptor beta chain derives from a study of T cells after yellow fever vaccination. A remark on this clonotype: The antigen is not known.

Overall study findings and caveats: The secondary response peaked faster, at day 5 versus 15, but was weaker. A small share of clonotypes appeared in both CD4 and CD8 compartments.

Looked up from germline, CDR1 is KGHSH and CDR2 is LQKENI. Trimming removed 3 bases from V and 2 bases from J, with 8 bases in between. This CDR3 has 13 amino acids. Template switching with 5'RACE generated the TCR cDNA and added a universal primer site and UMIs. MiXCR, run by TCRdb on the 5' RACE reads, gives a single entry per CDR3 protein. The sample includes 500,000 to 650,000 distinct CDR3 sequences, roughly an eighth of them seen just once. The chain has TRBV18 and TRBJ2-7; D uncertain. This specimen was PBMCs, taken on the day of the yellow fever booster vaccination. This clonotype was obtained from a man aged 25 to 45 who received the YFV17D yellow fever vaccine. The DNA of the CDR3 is TGTGCCAGCTCACCTGGAGCGACCTACGAGCAGTACTTC. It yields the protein CASSPGATYEQYF.